The clone carrying this T cell receptor (beta chain) was detected only a few times. This specimen comes from a study of blood T cell repertoires in COVID-19. Overall study context: Collection of acute and convalescent COVID-19 samples took place in the United States, Italy and Spain. T cells, B-cell-depleted T cells, or PBMCs provided the cDNA or gDNA that served as material.

As processed by the authors: Amplification of reference gene primers was used by the study to estimate nucleated cell counts. Method: immunoSEQ multiplex PCR; TCRdb's copy keeps in-frame clones and lacks some. Clone size and V and J calls were adopted from that table, with D and trimming inferred from the DNA. Of 250,000 to 300,000 clones listed, roughly 91% are singletons. The source is a woman in her forties who had recovered from COVID-19. The sequenced sample consisted of peripheral blood.

The CDR3 region has the DNA TGTGCCAGCAGCCGACCTAGCGGGAGTGGGAATGAGCAGTTCTTC. Its translation: CASSRPSGSGNEQFF. V gene TRBV6-2 or TRBV6-3 combines with J gene TRBJ2-1, with 10 bases identical to TRBD2. The trim removed 6 bases at V and 7 bases at J, leaving 9 bases unmatched. CDR3 size: 15 residues. Germline V gene data show CDR1 as MNHEY and CDR2 as SVGEGT.